The present TCR beta chain was sequenced within a study of blood T cell repertoires in COVID-19. This clone was observed a handful of times. With V trimmed by 4 bases and J by 8 bases, 9 bases remained unmatched. This CDR3 spans 16 amino acids. Germline CDR1 reads MNHNS; CDR2 reads SASEGT. The protocol was immunoSEQ multiplex PCR, while the TCRdb copy is restricted to in-frame clones and leaves out a portion. Here the sample spans approximately 150,000 clones, 75% to 90% being singletons. Sequenced: PBMCs or T cells enriched from blood (not recorded which). V gene TRBV6-1 combines with J gene TRBJ1-4; TRBD1 matches 11 bases. The receptor's source is a woman between 35 and 50 years old who had been exposed to COVID-19. The CDR3 nucleotides are TGTGCCAGCAGTGCTACGGACAGGGGGCGAAGGGAAAAACTGTTTTTT. It yields the protein CASSATDRGRREKLFF.